The 5 T cell receptor beta chains presented below share a single source sample, sequenced in a study of blood T cell repertoires in COVID-19. The assay was immunoSEQ multiplex PCR, and TCRdb's table has in-frame clones only and misses some. The sample includes roughly 150,000 clones, 80% to 90% of them seen just once. Sequenced material: PBMCs or T cells enriched from blood (not recorded which). These receptors all come from a woman aged 45-60 years who had recovered from COVID-19.

The V gene is TRBV5-4, the J gene TRBJ1-2; 7 nucleotides align to TRBD1. Germline V lookup: CDR1 SGHNT, CDR2 YYREEE (reference sequence). The trim removed 3 bases at V and 0 bases at J, leaving 8 bases unmatched. This CDR3 region has 16 residues. Here the CDR3 reads CASSSGQAKANYGYTF. CDR3 DNA sequence: TGTGCCAGCAGCTCAGGACAGGCGAAAGCTAACTATGGCTACACCTTC.

The CDR3 sequence is CASTLRGLPTDTQYF. The CDR3, as DNA: TGTGCCAGCACCCTAAGGGGATTACCCACAGATACGCAGTATTTT. The J gene is TRBJ2-3, the V gene TRBV27; perhaps TRBD1 as D (5 bases). V lost 7 bases and J lost 2, with 16 bases in between. Germline CDR1 reads MNHEY; CDR2 reads SMNVEV (reference sequence). The CDR3 extends over 15 amino acids.

V is TRBV19 and J is TRBJ1-1; the match to TRBD1 covers 7 bases. CDR3 length: 14 amino acids. The J segment lost 5 bases and the V segment lost 4 bases, leaving 7 bases of the junction unmatched. Per germline, CDR1 LNHDA and CDR2 SQIVND (reference sequence). The DNA of the CDR3 is TGTGCCAGTAGTACGACAGGGCGGGGTACTGAAGCTTTCTTT. As protein: CASSTTGRGTEAFF.

In its sample, this clone was seen a few times. The chain uses TRBV10-3 and TRBJ2-5; 14 nucleotides align to TRBD2. The CDR3 is 15 amino acids. CDR1 is ENHRY, CDR2 SYGVKD, per germline. With V trimmed by 6 bases and J by 1 base, 1 base remained unmatched. CDR3 nucleotide sequence: TGTGCCATCAGGACTAGCGGGAGGGTCCAAGAGACCCAGTACTTC. It is translated as CAIRTSGRVQETQYF.

This clone has more than one count but fewer than ten. This sequence joins TRBV28 and TRBJ2-7, with D maybe TRBD2 (6 bases). The CDR3 runs 16 residues. The germline gives CDR1 MDHEN, CDR2 SYDVKM. V was cut by 5 bases and J by 3 bases, with 20 bases left in between. CDR3: CASSRDSGTAYYEQYF. As DNA, the CDR3 is TGTGCCAGCAGTCGAGATAGCGGTACGGCCTACTACGAGCAGTACTTC.